These 25 T cell receptor beta chains came from one sample sequenced in a study of T cell responses to AZD1222 COVID-19 vaccine. Some clones are missing from TCRdb's copy, which holds only in-frame ones; the method was immunoSEQ multiplex PCR. Here the sample spans approximately 84,000 clones, around 82% being singletons. Specimen: peripheral blood, collected 28 days after the second AZD1222 dose. The receptor set was obtained from an adult who received the AZD1222 COVID-19 vaccine.

CDR3 in amino acids: CASSSTGARQPQHF. As DNA, the CDR3 is TGTGCCAGCAGTTCCACAGGGGCACGGCAGCCCCAGCATTTT. The chain has TRBV6-5 and TRBJ1-5; 7 bases line up with TRBD1. Germline loops: CDR1 MNHEY, CDR2 SVGAGI. The CDR3 contains 14 residues. The J segment lost 7 bases and the V segment lost 4 bases, leaving 7 bases of the junction unmatched.

This sequence joins TRBV9 and TRBJ2-2, with 10 bases fitting TRBD1. The CDR3 is 14 residues long. Losses at the gene ends were 5 bases for V and 6 bases for J; bases not matched to a gene: 4. CDR1 SGDLS and CDR2 YYNGEE come from the germline V gene. CDR3 in amino acids: CASRRQGAAGELFF. CDR3 coding DNA: TGTGCCAGCAGACGACAGGGGGCAGCCGGGGAGCTGTTTTTT.

V is TRBV9 and J is TRBJ2-1, with 9 bases aligning to TRBD2. The CDR3 sequence is 15 residues long. CDR1 and CDR2 (germline): SGDLS, YYNGEE. The junction had 8 bases not matched to a gene; V was cut back by 1 base and J by 9 bases. As DNA, the CDR3 is TGTGCCAGCAGCGTACATATAGCGGGAGCAGGTGAGCAGTTCTTC. It translates to CASSVHIAGAGEQFF.

This clone was found a few times. The rearrangement uses TRBV21-1 and TRBJ1-2. TRBV21-1 is a documented pseudogene. This CDR3 has 15 residues. The CDR3 sequence: CASSNRDGTNYGYTF. For the CDR3, the DNA is TGTGCCAGCAGCAACCGGGACGGAACTAACTATGGCTACACCTTC.

The rearrangement joins TRBV10-3 to TRBJ2-7; 12 bases are shared with TRBD1. The germline CDR1 and CDR2 sequences are ENHRY and SYGVKD. There are 13 residues in the CDR3. Trimming removed 10 bases from V and 6 bases from J; junction bases left unmatched: 7. As DNA, the CDR3 is TGTGCCACCTCTCGGGACAGGGGGCTCGAGCAGTACTTC. This translates into CATSRDRGLEQYF.

J is TRBJ1-5 and V is TRBV28; no reliable D call. The CDR3 length is 13 residues. Trimming stripped 1 base from V and 6 bases from J, with 7 bases between. In germline, CDR1 is MDHEN, CDR2 SYDVKM. The CDR3 here is CASSLYYTQPQHF. Written as DNA, the CDR3 is TGTGCCAGCAGTTTATACTACACTCAGCCCCAGCATTTT.

This clone was seen only a few times. The CDR3, as DNA: TGCAGCGTATCCGGGGGGAATAATGAAAAACTGTTTTTT. Protein product: CSVSGGNNEKLFF. The chain joins TRBV29-1 to TRBJ1-4, with D perhaps matching TRBD1 (5 bases). Germline loops: CDR1 SQVTM, CDR2 ANQGSEA. The CDR3 extends over 13 amino acids. Trimming shortened V by 6 bases and J by 4 bases, and 12 bases separated the two germline ends.

This clone was detected once. The chain is built from TRBV6-4 and TRBJ2-7; 8 bases align to TRBD2. The CDR3 covers 19 residues. CDR1 is MRHNA, CDR2 SNTAGT, per germline. The V segment lost 0 bases and the J segment 5 bases; nucleotides outside the gene matches: 18. In nucleotides, the CDR3 is TGTGCCAGCAGTGACTCTATGGGCCGAAGGACCTGGACTAGCAACGAGCAGTACTTC. This gives the protein CASSDSMGRRTWTSNEQYF.

The chain joins TRBV7-3 to TRBJ2-1, with 7 bases aligning to TRBD2. Germline V CDR1 and CDR2: SGHTA, FQGTGA. This CDR3 spans 13 amino acids. Losses at the gene ends were 4 bases for V and 5 bases for J; bases not matched to a gene: 2. CDR3 region: CASSSREDNEQFF. The CDR3 nucleotides are TGTGCCAGCAGCTCCCGGGAGGACAATGAGCAGTTCTTC.

This chain connects TRBV30 to TRBJ1-1; D may be TRBD1 (5 bases). CDR3 length equals 15 residues. CDR1 is GTSNPN and CDR2 is SVGIG in the germline V gene (reference sequence). Trimming shortened V by 0 bases and J by 0 bases, and 11 bases separated the two germline ends. CDR3 region: CAWSVGATMNTEAFF. Written as DNA, the CDR3 is TGTGCCTGGAGTGTAGGGGCAACTATGAACACTGAAGCTTTCTTT.

This sequence joins TRBV12-3 or TRBV12-4 and TRBJ2-7; D is unresolved. This CDR3 has 13 residues. Trimming took off 1 base at V and 3 bases at J, with 7 bases between the two ends. The CDR3 region has the DNA TGTGCCAGCAGTTTAGAAGGCCGCTACGAGCAGTACTTC. Encoded protein: CASSLEGRYEQYF.

In its sample, this clone was seen many times. V and J are TRBV7-3 and TRBJ1-2; 8 nucleotides line up with TRBD1. V gave up 5 bases and J gave up 8 bases; unmatched junction bases: 13. CDR1 SGHTA and CDR2 FQGTGA come from the germline V gene. There are 15 residues in the CDR3. This CDR3 reads CASSPGQEGVLGYTF. The CDR3 region has the DNA TGTGCCAGCAGCCCGGGACAGGAGGGGGTATTGGGCTACACCTTC.

The V call is TRBV6-2 or TRBV6-3, the J call TRBJ2-7, with 9 nucleotides matching TRBD2. V dropped 1 base and J dropped 0; count of bases not matched to a gene: 4. Per germline, CDR1 MNHEY and CDR2 SVGEGT. The CDR3 extends over 16 amino acids. The CDR3 sequence: CASSYFRSGSSYEQYF. The CDR3 nucleotides read TGTGCCAGCAGTTACTTCCGTAGCGGGAGCTCCTACGAGCAGTACTTC.

The chain combines TRBV5-1 with TRBJ1-2; possibly TRBD1 for D (6 bases). The CDR3 sequence is 14 residues long. Trimming left V 4 bases short and J 6 bases short, with 16 bases between. CDR1 is SGHRS and CDR2 is YFSETQ in the germline V gene. The CDR3 DNA follows: TGCGCCAGCAGCGAACCGGGACATAGGGATGGCTACACCTTC. Its translation: CASSEPGHRDGYTF.

The chain is built from TRBV28 and TRBJ1-2; D is ambiguous. The V end was cut by 3 bases, the J end by 0 bases, with 14 bases between. This CDR3 has 16 amino acids. The germline gives CDR1 MDHEN, CDR2 SYDVKM. CDR3 nucleotides: TGTGCCAGCAGTTTTTCATGGGTGGAGTCTAACTATGGCTACACCTTC. Translating gives CASSFSWVESNYGYTF.

The chain is built from TRBV29-1 and TRBJ1-2, with D perhaps TRBD1 (5 bases). The CDR3 extends over 11 amino acids. Between the trimmed V and J ends, which lost 3 bases and 13 bases, there was a span of 15 bases. In germline, CDR1 is SQVTM, CDR2 ANQGSEA. This chain's CDR3 is CSVEVGQAFTF. In DNA, the CDR3 is TGCAGCGTTGAGGTGGGGCAAGCGTTCACCTTC.

In its sample, this clone was seen once. The V call is TRBV29-1, the J call TRBJ1-5, with 8 positions matching TRBD1. Unmatched junction bases numbered 7, after V lost 6 bases and J lost 3 bases. The V gene's germline CDR1 is SQVTM and CDR2 ANQGSEA. The CDR3 spans 14 residues. CDR3 coding DNA: TGCAGCGTCCGGACAGGGTCGGACAATCAGCCCCAGCATTTT. As protein: CSVRTGSDNQPQHF.

This sequence joins TRBV3-1 (or the pseudogene TRBV3-2) and TRBJ1-2; a weak D match, TRBD1 (5 bases). Trimming took off 4 bases at V and 2 bases at J, with 14 bases between the two ends. Germline CDR1 LGHDT, CDR2 YNNKEL (reference sequence). The CDR3 covers 15 residues. CDR3 sequence (DNA): TGTGCCAGCAGCCTCCCCGTGCGGGGGAACTATGGCTACACCTTC. Protein: CASSLPVRGNYGYTF.

This clone was counted only a few times. The V and J genes are TRBV29-1 and TRBJ1-1; D perhaps matches TRBD1 (6 bases). V lost 0 bases, J lost 1 base, and 12 bases lay in between. CDR1 SQVTM and CDR2 ANQGSEA come from the germline V gene. The CDR3 spans 15 residues. The CDR3 protein is CSVEDLGGTNTEAFF. The CDR3 DNA follows: TGCAGCGTTGAAGATCTAGGGGGGACGAACACTGAAGCTTTCTTT.

V is TRBV28 and J is TRBJ1-6; TRBD1 matches at 9 bases. The CDR3 sequence is 15 residues long. The germline CDR1 and CDR2 sequences are MDHEN and SYDVKM. J lost 6 bases, V lost 3 bases, and 3 bases had no gene match. The CDR3: CASSLGDRANSPLHF. Written as DNA, the CDR3 is TGTGCCAGCAGTTTGGGGGACAGGGCTAATTCACCCCTCCACTTT.

This clone turned up a few times. The CDR3 region has the DNA TGTGCCAGCAGCTTAGTATCGAATTCACCCCTCCACTTT. Translating gives CASSLVSNSPLHF. The chain employs TRBV7-9 and TRBJ1-6; the D is unclear. CDR1 is SEHNR, CDR2 FQNEAQ, per germline (reference sequence). V lost 1 base and J lost 7, with 5 bases in between. The CDR3 length is 13 residues.

The CDR3 DNA is TGTGCCAGCAGTACACAGGGCTACTATGGCTACACCTTC. Amino acids: CASSTQGYYGYTF. This sequence joins TRBV28 and TRBJ1-2; D possibly corresponds to TRBD1 (6 bases). CDR1 and CDR2 (germline): MDHEN, SYDVKM. V dropped 5 bases and J dropped 3 bases, with 10 bases sitting between them. The CDR3 contains 13 residues.

The V gene is TRBV5-4, the J gene TRBJ1-4, with D perhaps matching TRBD1 (6 bases). This CDR3 region has 15 residues. CDR1 is SGHNT, CDR2 YYREEE, per germline (reference sequence). V gave up 6 bases and J gave up 4 bases, with 16 bases separating them. The CDR3 DNA reads TGTGCCAGCAACCGGGACACCGCGGGTAATGAAAAACTGTTTTTT. Protein: CASNRDTAGNEKLFF.

Sample share makes this clone medium-sized (0.01 to 0.1%). V is TRBV28 and J is TRBJ1-3; 7 bases line up with TRBD1. In germline, CDR1 is MDHEN, CDR2 SYDVKM. V was pared by 1 base and J by 0 bases, with 0 bases of the junction left unmatched. This CDR3 has 15 residues. This chain's CDR3 is CASSLSGGSGNTIYF. In nucleotides, the CDR3 is TGTGCCAGCAGTTTATCAGGGGGCTCTGGAAACACCATATATTTT.

The chain has TRBV3-1 (or the pseudogene TRBV3-2) and TRBJ1-3; no clear D gene. Germline V gene data show CDR1 as LGHDT and CDR2 as YNNKEL (reference sequence). The CDR3 has 17 amino acids. Trimming took 4 bases from V and 0 from J, leaving 16 bases between them. CDR3 DNA sequence: TGTGCCAGCAGCCGCGGTTTAGACGGGTCCTCTGGAAACACCATATATTTT. It translates to CASSRGLDGSSGNTIYF.